The rows below give T cell receptor beta chains drawn from one sample of a study of identical twins. From the 5' RACE reads, TCRdb called clonotypes with MiXCR, one entry per CDR3 protein. In the table there are 1.5 million to 2 million distinct CDR3 sequences, more than 30% of which are singletons. The sample was cord blood. The receptors here all came from a newborn girl in good health. The CDR3 runs from the conserved cysteine through the conserved F or W. Each record gives: CDR3 DNA, CDR3 protein, clone size, D gene, V gene, J gene. D genes are given only for firm matches. Clone sizes are given selectively: once, few, many, or a class where the clone is expanded.

DNA: TGTGCCAGCAGCGTTAGCGGGAGAATTGACGAGCAGTACTTC
CDR3: CASSVSGRIDEQYF
size: few
D: TRBD2
V: TRBV9
J: TRBJ2-7

DNA: TGTGCCAGCAGCTTAGGCGGGAGGGATTTTTACAATGAGCAGTTCTTC
CDR3: CASSLGGRDFYNEQFF
size: NA
D: TRBD2
V: TRBV7-6
J: TRBJ2-1

DNA: TGTGCCAGCAGCTTAGGACAGGCGTATAATTCACCCCTCCACTTT
CDR3: CASSLGQAYNSPLHF
size: NA
D: TRBD1
V: TRBV3-1
J: TRBJ1-6

DNA: TGTGCCAGCAGCCAAGAGGTAGCGGGGCCCAACAATGAGCAGTTCTTC
CDR3: CASSQEVAGPNNEQFF
size: few
D: TRBD2
V: TRBV3-1
J: TRBJ2-1

DNA: TGCAGTGCTAGGCTGGATTACAATGAGCAGTTCTTC
CDR3: CSARLDYNEQFF
size: NA
D: NA
V: TRBV20-1
J: TRBJ2-1

DNA: TGTGCCATCAGTGAGCGCCAAACCGGGACTAGCGGGGCGTACAATGAGCAGTTCTTC
CDR3: CAISERQTGTSGAYNEQFF
size: many
D: TRBD2
V: TRBV10-3
J: TRBJ2-1

DNA: TGTGCCAGCAGCTGGACCGCTGGCGGGGCTAACACTGAAGCTTTCTTT
CDR3: CASSWTAGGANTEAFF
size: few
D: NA
V: TRBV5-5
J: TRBJ1-1

DNA: TGTGCCAGCAGTTTAGCGTATAATTCACCCCTCCACTTT
CDR3: CASSLAYNSPLHF
size: many
D: NA
V: TRBV27
J: TRBJ1-6

DNA: TGTGCCAGCAGCAAAGGCGGACAGAGAACTAATGAGCAGTTCTTC
CDR3: CASSKGGQRTNEQFF
size: few
D: NA
V: TRBV21-1
J: TRBJ2-1

DNA: TGCAGTGCTAGAGACCCGACTGGCCGCACAGATACGCAGTATTTT
CDR3: CSARDPTGRTDTQYF
size: few
D: NA
V: TRBV20-1
J: TRBJ2-3

DNA: TGTGCCAGCATAACTGGGTTCACAGATACGCAGTATTTT
CDR3: CASITGFTDTQYF
size: NA
D: NA
V: TRBV2
J: TRBJ2-3

DNA: TGTGCCAGCAGCACCAGACTCATGAACACTGAAGCTTTCTTT
CDR3: CASSTRLMNTEAFF
size: NA
D: NA
V: TRBV5-5
J: TRBJ1-1

DNA: TGTGCCAGCAGTTATCGAGGGGCGCCAGATACGCAGTATTTT
CDR3: CASSYRGAPDTQYF
size: NA
D: NA
V: TRBV6-6
J: TRBJ2-3

DNA: TGCAGTGCTATCAGGGGAATCGGGGATGAAAAACTGTTTTTT
CDR3: CSAIRGIGDEKLFF
size: few
D: NA
V: TRBV20-1
J: TRBJ1-4

DNA: TGTGCCAGCAGCCTAGGGCCGATCCGGACAGGGGTCACAGATACGCAGTATTTT
CDR3: CASSLGPIRTGVTDTQYF
size: NA
D: TRBD1
V: TRBV7-8
J: TRBJ2-3

DNA: TGTGCCAGCAGTGTAATAGGTTTGAGCCTCCTCAAGCAGTACTTC
CDR3: CASSVIGLSLLKQYF
size: few
D: NA
V: TRBV2
J: TRBJ2-7

DNA: TGCAGTGCCGATTTCGAGATCCTCCGGGAGACCCAGTACTTC
CDR3: CSADFEILRETQYF
size: few
D: NA
V: TRBV20-1
J: TRBJ2-5

DNA: TGTGCCACAGGGGAAACTAGCGGGAGAGCCAATGAGCAGTTCTTC
CDR3: CATGETSGRANEQFF
size: NA
D: TRBD2
V: TRBV6-5
J: TRBJ2-1

DNA: TGTGCCAGCTCACGTTCGGTCACAGATACGCAGTATTTT
CDR3: CASSRSVTDTQYF
size: many
D: NA
V: TRBV18
J: TRBJ2-3

DNA: TGCAGCGTTGGGACTAGCGGGATGAAGTTCTTC
CDR3: CSVGTSGMKFF
size: many
D: TRBD2
V: TRBV29-1
J: TRBJ2-1

DNA: TGTGCCAGCTCACCGCGGGACAGGGGGCGAAGTACTGAAGCTTTCTTT
CDR3: CASSPRDRGRSTEAFF
size: NA
D: TRBD1
V: TRBV18
J: TRBJ1-1

DNA: TGTGCCACCAGTGATGTCGGGGAAAGGGGGGCCAAAAACATTCAGTACTTC
CDR3: CATSDVGERGAKNIQYF
size: NA
D: NA
V: TRBV24-1
J: TRBJ2-4

DNA: TGCGCCAGCAGCCACTACGGGACTAGCGGCACAGATACGCAGTATTTT
CDR3: CASSHYGTSGTDTQYF
size: few
D: TRBD2
V: TRBV4-1
J: TRBJ2-3

DNA: TGCAGTGCTCTACTAGGAAACATTCAGTACTTC
CDR3: CSALLGNIQYF
size: NA
D: NA
V: TRBV20-1
J: TRBJ2-4

DNA: TGCGCCAGCAGCTCCGGTTTGCGAGTAGACCTAAACTATGGCTACACCTTC
CDR3: CASSSGLRVDLNYGYTF
size: NA
D: NA
V: TRBV5-1
J: TRBJ1-2

DNA: TGCAGTGCTAGAACACTAGCGGTGATGGATACGCAGTATTTT
CDR3: CSARTLAVMDTQYF
size: few
D: TRBD2
V: TRBV20-1
J: TRBJ2-3

DNA: TGTGCCAGCAGCCAATGGCAGGGGAGGGCTGAAGCTTTCTTT
CDR3: CASSQWQGRAEAFF
size: NA
D: NA
V: TRBV3-1
J: TRBJ1-1

DNA: TGCAGTGCTAGAGGACCGCGAGCAGGGCACATGACCACAGATACGCAGTATTTT
CDR3: CSARGPRAGHMTTDTQYF
size: few
D: NA
V: TRBV20-1
J: TRBJ2-3